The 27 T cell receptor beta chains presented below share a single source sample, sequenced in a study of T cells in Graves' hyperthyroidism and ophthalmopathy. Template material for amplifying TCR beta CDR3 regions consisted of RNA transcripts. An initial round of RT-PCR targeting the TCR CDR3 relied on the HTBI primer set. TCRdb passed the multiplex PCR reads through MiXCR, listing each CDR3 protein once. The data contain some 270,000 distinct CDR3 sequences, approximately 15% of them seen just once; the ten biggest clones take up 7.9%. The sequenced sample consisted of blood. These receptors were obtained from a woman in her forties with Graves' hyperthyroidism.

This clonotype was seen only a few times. In nucleotides, the CDR3 is TGTGCCAGCAGCTCCCGGACTAGCGGGATCGTCTCCTACGAGCAGTACTTC. Translating it yields CASSSRTSGIVSYEQYF. The genes are TRBV5-4 and TRBJ2-7; 12 bases map to TRBD2. There are 17 residues in the CDR3. Losses at the gene ends were 3 bases for V and 0 bases for J; bases not matched to a gene: 7. Germline assignment: CDR1 SGHNT and CDR2 YYREEE (reference sequence).

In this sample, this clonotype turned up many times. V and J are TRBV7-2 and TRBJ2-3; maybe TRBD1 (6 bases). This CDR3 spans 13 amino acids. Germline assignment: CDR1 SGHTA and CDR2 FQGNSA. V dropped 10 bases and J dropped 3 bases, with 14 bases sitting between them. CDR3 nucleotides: TGTGCCACTTCGAAACAGGGAACAGATACGCAGTATTTT. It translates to CATSKQGTDTQYF.

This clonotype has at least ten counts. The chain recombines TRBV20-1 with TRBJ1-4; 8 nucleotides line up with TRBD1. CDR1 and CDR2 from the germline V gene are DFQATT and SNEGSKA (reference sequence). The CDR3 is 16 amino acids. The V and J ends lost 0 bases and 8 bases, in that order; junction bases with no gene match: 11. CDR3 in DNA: TGCAGTGCTAGAGAAAGAGGCGCAGGGGGCAGAGAAAAACTGTTTTTT. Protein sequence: CSARERGAGGREKLFF.

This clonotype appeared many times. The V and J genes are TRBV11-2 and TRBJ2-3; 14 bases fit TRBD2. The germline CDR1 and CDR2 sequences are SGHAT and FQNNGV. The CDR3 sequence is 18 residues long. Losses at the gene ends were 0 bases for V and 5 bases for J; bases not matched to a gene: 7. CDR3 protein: CASSLEGLAGVRRDTQYF. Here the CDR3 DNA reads TGTGCCAGCAGCTTAGAGGGACTAGCGGGAGTTCGGCGAGATACGCAGTATTTT.

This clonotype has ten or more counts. CDR3 coding DNA: TGTGCCACGACTAGCGGGTACAATGAGCAGTTCTTC. It yields the protein CATTSGYNEQFF. The rearrangement joins TRBV6-2 or TRBV6-3 to TRBJ2-1; the match to TRBD2 covers 10 bases. CDR1 and CDR2 from the germline V gene are MNHEY and SVGEGT. Trimming at V came to 10 bases and at J to 4 bases, leaving 1 base not matched to a gene. The CDR3 runs 12 residues.

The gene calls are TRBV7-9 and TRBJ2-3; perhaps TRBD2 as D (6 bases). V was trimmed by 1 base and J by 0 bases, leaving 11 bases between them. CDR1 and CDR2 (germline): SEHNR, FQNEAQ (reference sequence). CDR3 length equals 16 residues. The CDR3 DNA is TGTGCCAGCAGCTTAGATGGCGGGACTAGCACAGATACGCAGTATTTT. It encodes CASSLDGGTSTDTQYF.

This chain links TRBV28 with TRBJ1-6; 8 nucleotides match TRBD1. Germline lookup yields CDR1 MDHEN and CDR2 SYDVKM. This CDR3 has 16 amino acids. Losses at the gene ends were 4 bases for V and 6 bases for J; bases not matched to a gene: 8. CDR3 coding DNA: TGTGCCAGCAGTTCCAAGGACAGGGTCTTTAATTCACCCCTCCACTTT. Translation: CASSSKDRVFNSPLHF.

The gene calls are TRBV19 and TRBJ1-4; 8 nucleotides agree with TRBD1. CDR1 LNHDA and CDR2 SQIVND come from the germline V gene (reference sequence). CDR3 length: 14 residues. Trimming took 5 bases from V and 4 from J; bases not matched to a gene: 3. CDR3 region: CASSQGAFNEKLFF. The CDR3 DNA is TGTGCCAGTAGTCAGGGGGCGTTTAATGAAAAACTGTTTTTT.

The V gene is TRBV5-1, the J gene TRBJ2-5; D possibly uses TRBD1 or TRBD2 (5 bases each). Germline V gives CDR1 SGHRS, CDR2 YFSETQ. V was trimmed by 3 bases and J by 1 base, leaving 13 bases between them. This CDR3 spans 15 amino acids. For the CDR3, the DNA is TGCGCCAGCAGCTCACTTACAGGAGGCCAAGAGACCCAGTACTTC. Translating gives CASSSLTGGQETQYF.

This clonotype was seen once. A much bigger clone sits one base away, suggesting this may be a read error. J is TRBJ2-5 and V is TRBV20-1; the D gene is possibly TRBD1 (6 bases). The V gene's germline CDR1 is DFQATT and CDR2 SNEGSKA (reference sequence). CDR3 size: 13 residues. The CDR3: CSATRTVREIQYF. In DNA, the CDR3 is TGCAGTGCAACCCGGACAGTGAGGGAGATCCAGTACTTC.

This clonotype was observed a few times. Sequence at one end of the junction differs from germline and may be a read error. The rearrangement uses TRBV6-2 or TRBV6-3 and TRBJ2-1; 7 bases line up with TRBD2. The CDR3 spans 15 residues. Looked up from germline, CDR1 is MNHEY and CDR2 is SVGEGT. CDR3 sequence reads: CVSSPRGGRPNEQFF. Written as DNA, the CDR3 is TGTGTCAGCAGTCCTCGAGGCGGGAGACCCAATGAGCAGTTCTTC.

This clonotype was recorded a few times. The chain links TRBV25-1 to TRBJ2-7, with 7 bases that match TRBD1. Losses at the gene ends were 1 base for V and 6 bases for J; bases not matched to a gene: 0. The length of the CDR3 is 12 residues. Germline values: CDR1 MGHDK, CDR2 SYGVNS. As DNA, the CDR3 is TGTGCCAGCAGTGAATGGACAGGCGAGCAGTACTTC. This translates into CASSEWTGEQYF.

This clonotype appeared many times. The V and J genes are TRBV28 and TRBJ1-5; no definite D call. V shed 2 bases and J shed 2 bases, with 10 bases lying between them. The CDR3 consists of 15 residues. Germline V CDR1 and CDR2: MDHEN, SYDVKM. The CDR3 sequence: CASSLQSQGNQPQHF. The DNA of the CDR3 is TGTGCCAGCAGTTTACAAAGCCAGGGCAATCAGCCCCAGCATTTT. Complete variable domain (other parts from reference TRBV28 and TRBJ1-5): DVKVTQSSRYLVKRTGEKVFLECVQDMDHENMFWYRQDPGLGLRLIYFSYDVKMKEKGDIPEGYSVSREKKERFSLILESASTNQTSMYLCASSLQSQGNQPQHFGDGTRLSIL.

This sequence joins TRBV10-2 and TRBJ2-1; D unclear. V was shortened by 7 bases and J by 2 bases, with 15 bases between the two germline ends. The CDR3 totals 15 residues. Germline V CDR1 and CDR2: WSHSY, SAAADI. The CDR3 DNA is TGCGCCAGCATGAGAAGTACGGTCACCTACAATGAGCAGTTCTTC. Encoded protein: CASMRSTVTYNEQFF.

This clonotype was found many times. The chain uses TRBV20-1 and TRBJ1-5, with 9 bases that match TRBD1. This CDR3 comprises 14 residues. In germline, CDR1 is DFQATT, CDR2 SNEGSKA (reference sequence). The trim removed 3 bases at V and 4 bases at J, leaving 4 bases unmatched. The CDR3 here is CSARVDRGNQPQHF. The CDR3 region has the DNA TGCAGTGCTAGGGTGGACAGGGGAAATCAGCCCCAGCATTTT.

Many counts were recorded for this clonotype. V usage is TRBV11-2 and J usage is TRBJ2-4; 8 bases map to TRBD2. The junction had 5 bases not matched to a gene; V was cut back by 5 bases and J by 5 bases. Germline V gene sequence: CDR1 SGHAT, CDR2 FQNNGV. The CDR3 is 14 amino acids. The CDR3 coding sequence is TGTGCCAGCAGCCCGAGCGGGAGAGAAAACATTCAGTACTTC. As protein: CASSPSGRENIQYF. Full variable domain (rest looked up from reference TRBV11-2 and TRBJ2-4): EAGVAQSPRYKIIEKRQSVAFWCNPISGHATLYWYQQILGQGPKLLIQFQNNGVVDDSQLPKDRFSAERLKGVDSTLKIQPAKLEDSAVYLCASSPSGRENIQYFGAGTRLSVL.

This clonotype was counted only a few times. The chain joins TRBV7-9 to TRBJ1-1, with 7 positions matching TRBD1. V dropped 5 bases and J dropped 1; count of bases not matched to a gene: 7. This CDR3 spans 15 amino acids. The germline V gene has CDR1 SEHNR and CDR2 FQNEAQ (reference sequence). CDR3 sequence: CASSPTTGRNTEAFF. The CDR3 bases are TGTGCCAGCAGCCCCACGACAGGGAGGAACACTGAAGCTTTCTTT.

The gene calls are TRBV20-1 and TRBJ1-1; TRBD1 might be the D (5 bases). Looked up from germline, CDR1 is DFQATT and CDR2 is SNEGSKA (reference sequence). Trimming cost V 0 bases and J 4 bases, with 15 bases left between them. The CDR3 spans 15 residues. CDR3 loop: CSARDRSPGGTEAFF. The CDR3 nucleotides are TGCAGTGCTAGAGATAGGAGCCCCGGGGGCACTGAAGCTTTCTTT.

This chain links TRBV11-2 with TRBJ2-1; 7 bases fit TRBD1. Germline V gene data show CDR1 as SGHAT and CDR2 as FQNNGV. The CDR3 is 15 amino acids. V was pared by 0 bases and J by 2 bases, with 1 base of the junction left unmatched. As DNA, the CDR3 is TGTGCCAGCAGCTTAGATCAGGGGGCCTACAATGAGCAGTTCTTC. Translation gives CASSLDQGAYNEQFF.

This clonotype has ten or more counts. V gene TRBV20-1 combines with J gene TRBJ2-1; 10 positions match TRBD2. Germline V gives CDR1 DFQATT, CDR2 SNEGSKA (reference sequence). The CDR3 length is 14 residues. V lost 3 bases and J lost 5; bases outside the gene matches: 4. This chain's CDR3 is CSARGTSANNEQFF. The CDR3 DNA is TGCAGTGCTAGGGGGACTAGCGCTAACAATGAGCAGTTCTTC.

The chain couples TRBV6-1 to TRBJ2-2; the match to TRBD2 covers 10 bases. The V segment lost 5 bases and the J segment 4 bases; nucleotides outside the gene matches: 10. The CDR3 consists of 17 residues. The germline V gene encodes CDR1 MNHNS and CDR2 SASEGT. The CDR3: CASSFGLAELGTGELFF. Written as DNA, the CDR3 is TGTGCCAGCAGTTTTGGACTAGCGGAGCTGGGCACCGGGGAGCTGTTTTTT.

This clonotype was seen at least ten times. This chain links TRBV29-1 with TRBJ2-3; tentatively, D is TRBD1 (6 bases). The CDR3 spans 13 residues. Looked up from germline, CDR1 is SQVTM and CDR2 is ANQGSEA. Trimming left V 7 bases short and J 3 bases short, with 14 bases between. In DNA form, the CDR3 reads TGCAGCGGCCGACACGGACAGACAGATACGCAGTATTTT. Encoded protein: CSGRHGQTDTQYF.

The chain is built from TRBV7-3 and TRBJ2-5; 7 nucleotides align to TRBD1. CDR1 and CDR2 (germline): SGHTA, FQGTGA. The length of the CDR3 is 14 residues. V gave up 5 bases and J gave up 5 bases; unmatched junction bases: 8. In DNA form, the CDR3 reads TGTGCCAGCAGCCTCCAAGGGGGCGCGGAGACCCAGTACTTC. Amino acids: CASSLQGGAETQYF.

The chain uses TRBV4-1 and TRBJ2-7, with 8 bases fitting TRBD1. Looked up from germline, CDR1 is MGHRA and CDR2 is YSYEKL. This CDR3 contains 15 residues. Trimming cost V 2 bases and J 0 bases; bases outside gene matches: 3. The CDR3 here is CASSQFGTGSYEQYF. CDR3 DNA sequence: TGCGCCAGCAGCCAATTCGGGACAGGCTCCTACGAGCAGTACTTC.

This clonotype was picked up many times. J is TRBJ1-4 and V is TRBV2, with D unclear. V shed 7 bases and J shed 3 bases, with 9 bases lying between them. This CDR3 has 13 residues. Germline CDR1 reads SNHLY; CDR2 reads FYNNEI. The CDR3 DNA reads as TGTGCCAGCACCGAGCGGGCTAATGAAAAACTGTTTTTT. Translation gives CASTERANEKLFF.

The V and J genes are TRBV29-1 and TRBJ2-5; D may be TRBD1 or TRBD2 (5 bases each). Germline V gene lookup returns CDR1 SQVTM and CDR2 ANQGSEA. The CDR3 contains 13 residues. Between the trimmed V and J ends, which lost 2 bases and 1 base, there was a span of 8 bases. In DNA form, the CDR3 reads TGCAGCGTTGAACACGGGACCCAAGAGACCCAGTACTTC. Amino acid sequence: CSVEHGTQETQYF.

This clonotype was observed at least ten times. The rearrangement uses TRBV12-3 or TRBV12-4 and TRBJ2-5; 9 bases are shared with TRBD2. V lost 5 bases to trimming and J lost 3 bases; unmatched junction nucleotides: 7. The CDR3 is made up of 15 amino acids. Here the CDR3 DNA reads TGTGCCAGCAGTCCCGTTGCGGGAGGGAAAGAGACCCAGTACTTC. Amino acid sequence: CASSPVAGGKETQYF.